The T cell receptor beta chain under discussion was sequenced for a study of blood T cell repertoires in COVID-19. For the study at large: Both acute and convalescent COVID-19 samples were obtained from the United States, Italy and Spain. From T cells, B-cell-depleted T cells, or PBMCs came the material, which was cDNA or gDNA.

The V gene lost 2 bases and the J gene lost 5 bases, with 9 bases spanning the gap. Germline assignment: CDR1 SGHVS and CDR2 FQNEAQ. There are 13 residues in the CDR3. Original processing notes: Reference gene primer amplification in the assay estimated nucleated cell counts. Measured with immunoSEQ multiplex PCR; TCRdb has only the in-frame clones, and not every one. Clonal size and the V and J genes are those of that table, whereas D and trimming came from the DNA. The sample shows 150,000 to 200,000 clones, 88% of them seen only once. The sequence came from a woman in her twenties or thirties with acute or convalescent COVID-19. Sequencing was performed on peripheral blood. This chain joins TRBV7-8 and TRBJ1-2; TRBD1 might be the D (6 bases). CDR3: CASSLHRDYGYTF. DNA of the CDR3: TGTGCCAGCAGCTTACACAGGGATTATGGCTACACCTTC.